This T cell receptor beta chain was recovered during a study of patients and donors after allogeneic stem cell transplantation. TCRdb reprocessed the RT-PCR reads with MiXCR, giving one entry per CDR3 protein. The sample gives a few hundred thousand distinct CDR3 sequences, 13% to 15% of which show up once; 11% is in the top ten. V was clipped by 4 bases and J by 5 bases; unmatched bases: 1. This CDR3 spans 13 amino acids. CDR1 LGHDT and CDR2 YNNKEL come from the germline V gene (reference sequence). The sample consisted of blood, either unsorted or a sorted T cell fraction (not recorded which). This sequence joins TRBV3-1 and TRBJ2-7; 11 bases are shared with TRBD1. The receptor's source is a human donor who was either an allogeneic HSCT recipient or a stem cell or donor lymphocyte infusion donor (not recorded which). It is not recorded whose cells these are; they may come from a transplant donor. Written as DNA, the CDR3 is TGTGCCAGCAGCCGGACAGGGGGCCACGAGCAGTACTTC. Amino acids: CASSRTGGHEQYF.